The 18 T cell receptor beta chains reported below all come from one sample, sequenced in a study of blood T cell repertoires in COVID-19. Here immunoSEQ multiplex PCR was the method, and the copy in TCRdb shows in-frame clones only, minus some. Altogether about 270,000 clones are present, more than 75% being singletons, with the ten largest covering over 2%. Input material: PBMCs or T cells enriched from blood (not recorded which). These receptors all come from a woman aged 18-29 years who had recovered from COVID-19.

CDR3 residues: CASSQDGGALSETQYF. The CDR3 bases are TGTGCCAGCAGCCAAGATGGGGGGGCCCTGTCTGAGACCCAGTACTTC. The rearrangement links TRBV3-1 (or the pseudogene TRBV3-2) to TRBJ2-5, with D tentatively TRBD2 (7 bases). Germline V gives CDR1 LGHDT, CDR2 YNNKEL (reference sequence). This CDR3 region has 16 residues. V lost 0 bases and J lost 5, with 16 bases in between.

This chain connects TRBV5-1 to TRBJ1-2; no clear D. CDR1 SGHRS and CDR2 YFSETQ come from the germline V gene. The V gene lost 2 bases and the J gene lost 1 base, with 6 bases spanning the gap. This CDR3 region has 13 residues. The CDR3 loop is CASSLTSNYGYTF. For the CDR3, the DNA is TGCGCCAGCAGCTTAACAAGTAACTATGGCTACACCTTC.

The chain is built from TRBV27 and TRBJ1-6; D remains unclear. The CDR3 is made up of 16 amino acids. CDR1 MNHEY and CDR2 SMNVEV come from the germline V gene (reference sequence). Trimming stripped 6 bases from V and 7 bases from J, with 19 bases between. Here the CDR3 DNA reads TGTGCCAGCAGCTCCACCGACGGGTTTCACAATTCACCCCTCCACTTT. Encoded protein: CASSSTDGFHNSPLHF.

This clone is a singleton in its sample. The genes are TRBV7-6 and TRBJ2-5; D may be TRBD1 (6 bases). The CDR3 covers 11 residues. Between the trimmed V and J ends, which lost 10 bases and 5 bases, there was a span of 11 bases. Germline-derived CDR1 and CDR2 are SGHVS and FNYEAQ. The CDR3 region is CATQRGETQYF. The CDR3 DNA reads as TGTGCCACACAGAGGGGGGAGACCCAGTACTTC.

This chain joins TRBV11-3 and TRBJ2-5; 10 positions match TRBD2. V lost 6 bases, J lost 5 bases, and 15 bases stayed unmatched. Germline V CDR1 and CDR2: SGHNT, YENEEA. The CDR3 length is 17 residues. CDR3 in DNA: TGTGCCAGCAGTCCGTTTCCACGCCTAGCGGGGGATGAGACCCAGTACTTC. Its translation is CASSPFPRLAGDETQYF.

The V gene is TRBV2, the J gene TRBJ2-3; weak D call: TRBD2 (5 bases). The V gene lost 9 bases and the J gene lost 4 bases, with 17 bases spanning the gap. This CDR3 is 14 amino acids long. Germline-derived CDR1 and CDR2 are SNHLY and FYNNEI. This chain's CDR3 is CARTPSGGSDTQYF. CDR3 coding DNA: TGTGCCAGAACACCGTCAGGAGGATCAGATACGCAGTATTTT. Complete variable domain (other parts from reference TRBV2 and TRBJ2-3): EPEVTQTPSHQVTQMGQEVILRCVPISNHLYFYWYRQILGQKVEFLVSFYNNEISEKSEIFDDQFSVERPDGSNFTLKIRSTKLEDSAMYFCARTPSGGSDTQYFGPGTRLTVL.

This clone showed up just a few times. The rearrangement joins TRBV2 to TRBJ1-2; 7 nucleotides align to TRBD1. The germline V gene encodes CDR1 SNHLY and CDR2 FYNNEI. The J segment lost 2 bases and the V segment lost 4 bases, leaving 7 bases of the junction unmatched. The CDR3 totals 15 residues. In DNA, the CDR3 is TGTGCCAGCAGTGTCGTGAGGGGGCAGAACTATGGCTACACCTTC. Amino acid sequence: CASSVVRGQNYGYTF. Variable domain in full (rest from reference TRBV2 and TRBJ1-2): EPEVTQTPSHQVTQMGQEVILRCVPISNHLYFYWYRQILGQKVEFLVSFYNNEISEKSEIFDDQFSVERPDGSNFTLKIRSTKLEDSAMYFCASSVVRGQNYGYTFGSGTRLTVV.

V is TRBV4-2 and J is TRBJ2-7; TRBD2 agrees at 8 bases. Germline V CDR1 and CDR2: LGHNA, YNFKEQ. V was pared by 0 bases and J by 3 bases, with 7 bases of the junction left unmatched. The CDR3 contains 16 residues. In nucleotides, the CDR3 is TGTGCCAGCAGCCAAGAAGTCGGGAGGGCCCACTACGAGCAGTACTTC. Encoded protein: CASSQEVGRAHYEQYF.

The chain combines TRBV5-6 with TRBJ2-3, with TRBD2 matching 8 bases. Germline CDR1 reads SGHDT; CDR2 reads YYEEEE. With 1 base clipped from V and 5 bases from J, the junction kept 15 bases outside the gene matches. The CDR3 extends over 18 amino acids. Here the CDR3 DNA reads TGTGCCAGCAGCTTGCCCATCCCGGCGGGGGGAGGGGAAGATACGCAGTATTTT. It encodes CASSLPIPAGGGEDTQYF.

The CDR3 bases are TGCGCCAGCAGCTTGAGTGCAGGGGACAATCAGCCCCAGCATTTT. Encoded protein: CASSLSAGDNQPQHF. The chain joins TRBV5-1 to TRBJ1-5, with D maybe TRBD1 (6 bases). Germline V CDR1 and CDR2: SGHRS, YFSETQ. The V and J ends lost 1 base and 3 bases respectively, with 11 bases between them. The CDR3 runs to 15 residues.

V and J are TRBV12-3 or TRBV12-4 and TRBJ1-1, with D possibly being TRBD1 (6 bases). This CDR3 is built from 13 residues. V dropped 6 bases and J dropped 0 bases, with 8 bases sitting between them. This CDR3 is CASSWTVNTEAFF. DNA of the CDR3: TGTGCCAGCAGCTGGACAGTGAACACTGAAGCTTTCTTT.

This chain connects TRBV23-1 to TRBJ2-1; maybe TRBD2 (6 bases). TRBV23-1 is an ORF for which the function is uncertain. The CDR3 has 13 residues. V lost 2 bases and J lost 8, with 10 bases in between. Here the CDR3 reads CASSQRLVDEQFF. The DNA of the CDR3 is TGCGCCAGCAGTCAACGACTAGTCGATGAGCAGTTCTTC.

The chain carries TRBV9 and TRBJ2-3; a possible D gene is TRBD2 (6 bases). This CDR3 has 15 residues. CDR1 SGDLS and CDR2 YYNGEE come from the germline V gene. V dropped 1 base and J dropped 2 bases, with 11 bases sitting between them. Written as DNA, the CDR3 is TGTGCCAGCAGCGTACCTAGCGCGATCACAGATACGCAGTATTTT. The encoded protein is CASSVPSAITDTQYF.

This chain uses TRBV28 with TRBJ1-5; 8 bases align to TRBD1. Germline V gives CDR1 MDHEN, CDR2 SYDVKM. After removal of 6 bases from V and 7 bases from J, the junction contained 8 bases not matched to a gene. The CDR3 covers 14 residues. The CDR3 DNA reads TGTGCCAGCAGCGCCCCGGGACAGGCCCAGCCCCAGCATTTT. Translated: CASSAPGQAQPQHF.

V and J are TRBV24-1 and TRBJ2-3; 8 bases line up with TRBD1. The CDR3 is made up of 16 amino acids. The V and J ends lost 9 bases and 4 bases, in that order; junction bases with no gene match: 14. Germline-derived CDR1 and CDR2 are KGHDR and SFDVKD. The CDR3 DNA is TGTGCCACCCCCGGGAATCGGGGCAGGGGGCCAGATACGCAGTATTTT. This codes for CATPGNRGRGPDTQYF.

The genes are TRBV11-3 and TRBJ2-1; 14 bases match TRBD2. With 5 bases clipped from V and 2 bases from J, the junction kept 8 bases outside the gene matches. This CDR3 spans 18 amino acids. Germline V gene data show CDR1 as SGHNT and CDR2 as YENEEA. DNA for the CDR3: TGTGCCAGCAGCCCCGGACTAGCGGGAGGCCGTCCCTACAATGAGCAGTTCTTC. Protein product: CASSPGLAGGRPYNEQFF.

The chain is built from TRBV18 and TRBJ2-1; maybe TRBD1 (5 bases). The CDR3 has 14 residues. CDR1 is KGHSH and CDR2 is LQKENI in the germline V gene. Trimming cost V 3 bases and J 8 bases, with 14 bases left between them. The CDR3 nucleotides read TGTGCCAGCTCACCGGACAAACCTGCGGATGAGCAGTTCTTC. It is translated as CASSPDKPADEQFF.

CDR3 nucleotide sequence: TGCGCCAGCAGCGTCGGGGGGGCCGAGTACAATGAGCAGTTCTTC. It translates to CASSVGGAEYNEQFF. The chain is built from TRBV5-1 and TRBJ2-1, with TRBD2 matching over 8 bases. The V gene's germline CDR1 is SGHRS and CDR2 YFSETQ. The V and J ends lost 4 bases and 4 bases, in that order; junction bases with no gene match: 7. The CDR3 length is 15 residues.